This passage covers 18 T cell receptor beta chains from one sample sequenced in a study of T cells in Graves' hyperthyroidism and ophthalmopathy. RNA transcripts gave rise to amplified TCR beta CDR3 regions. Initially, a first-round RT-PCR of the TCR CDR3 employed the HTBI primer set. TCRdb fed the multiplex PCR reads into MiXCR, producing one record per CDR3 protein. The table lists a few hundred thousand distinct CDR3 sequences, approximately 19% of them singletons. The material sequenced was blood. Receptors originate from a young woman with Graves' hyperthyroidism.

This chain links TRBV29-1 with TRBJ2-3; possibly TRBD2 for D (5 bases). V lost 7 bases and J lost 6, with 23 bases in between. CDR3 length: 15 amino acids. Per the germline V gene, CDR1 is SQVTM and CDR2 is ANQGSEA. The CDR3 nucleotides are TGCAGCGCTACTCCTATGTATCCGGGCGGGGATACGCAGTATTTT. Protein: CSATPMYPGGDTQYF.

The chain has TRBV10-2 and TRBJ2-7, with 8 bases that match TRBD2. This CDR3 has 15 residues. CDR1 is WSHSY and CDR2 is SAAADI in the germline V gene. The J segment lost 3 bases and the V segment lost 6 bases, leaving 10 bases of the junction unmatched. The DNA for the CDR3 is TGCGCCAGCAGGAGGAGCGGGGGACACCACTACGAGCAGTACTTC. As protein: CASRRSGGHHYEQYF.

There are many counts of this clonotype. The V call is TRBV7-2, the J call TRBJ2-5; D may be TRBD2 (5 bases). V lost 5 bases to trimming and J lost 4 bases, with 11 bases between them. The CDR3 consists of 13 residues. The germline V gene encodes CDR1 SGHTA and CDR2 FQGNSA. The CDR3 coding sequence is TGTGCCAGCAGCCCGAGGGTTCGAGAGACCCAGTACTTC. Protein sequence: CASSPRVRETQYF.

This clonotype was recorded at least ten times. The V gene is TRBV28, the J gene TRBJ2-7; D is ambiguous. This CDR3 region has 15 residues. The V end was cut by 4 bases, the J end by 0 bases, with 13 bases between. Looked up from germline, CDR1 is MDHEN and CDR2 is SYDVKM. DNA of the CDR3: TGTGCCAGCAGTTACGGATTTTACGTCTCCTACGAGCAGTACTTC. The encoded protein is CASSYGFYVSYEQYF.

This clonotype was recorded many times. The rearrangement links TRBV20-1 to TRBJ1-1; 8 nucleotides match TRBD1. V shed 2 bases, J shed 5 bases, and the junction held 7 bases outside the gene matches. CDR3 length: 14 amino acids. CDR1 and CDR2 from the germline V gene are DFQATT and SNEGSKA (reference sequence). The CDR3 bases are TGCAGTGCTAGACAGGGGGCGGGATGGACTGAAGCTTTCTTT. Its translation: CSARQGAGWTEAFF.

This clonotype was observed at least ten times. Because the CDR3's place on the DNA is in doubt, the DNA is left out and the CDR3 is given as listed by TCRdb. This sequence joins TRBV28 and TRBJ2-5; TRBD1 reflects the table's D call only, with no check against the DNA. With termini counted, the CDR3 has 11 amino acids. The V gene's germline CDR1 is MDHEN and CDR2 SYDVKM. Here the CDR3 reads CASSSSTQGYF.

This clonotype was observed many times. The chain joins TRBV3-1 to TRBJ1-1, with unresolved D. Trimming removed 6 bases from V and 2 bases from J, with 10 bases in between. The V gene's germline CDR1 is LGHDT and CDR2 YNNKEL (reference sequence). CDR3 length equals 13 residues. The CDR3 sequence: CASRPQANTEAFF. The CDR3 DNA reads as TGTGCCAGCAGACCGCAGGCCAACACTGAAGCTTTCTTT.

Of note for this clonotype: A read error may account for a junction end that differs from germline. The chain joins TRBV5-1 to TRBJ1-2; the D gene is possibly TRBD1 (6 bases). Germline CDR1 reads SGHRS; CDR2 reads YFSETQ. The CDR3 runs 14 residues. CDR3 nucleotide sequence: TGCGTCAGCAGCTGGGGAACAGGGAGTAATGGCTACACCTTC. Translating it yields CVSSWGTGSNGYTF.

As to this clonotype: A much larger clonotype is one base distant, so this may be a read error. V usage is TRBV6-4 and J usage is TRBJ2-5, with 12 positions matching TRBD2. The CDR3 is made up of 17 amino acids. The V gene's germline CDR1 is MRHNA and CDR2 SNTAGT. CDR3 residues: CASSDSAGLAGGETQHF. For the CDR3, the DNA is TGTGCCAGCAGTGACTCCGCAGGGCTAGCGGGGGGGGAGACCCAGCACTTC.

At least ten counts were recorded for this clonotype. This chain connects TRBV6-5 to TRBJ2-7, with 8 bases fitting TRBD1. Germline-derived CDR1 and CDR2 are MNHEY and SVGAGI. The V and J ends lost 6 bases and 7 bases, in that order; junction bases with no gene match: 14. The length of the CDR3 is 15 residues. The CDR3 region is CASSPDNRGTGEQYF. In nucleotides, the CDR3 is TGTGCCAGCAGCCCCGACAACAGGGGGACGGGGGAGCAGTACTTC.

This clonotype was detected ten times or more. The chain combines TRBV2 with TRBJ2-2, with D perhaps matching TRBD1 (5 bases). From germline, CDR1 is SNHLY and CDR2 FYNNEI. The length of the CDR3 is 14 residues. V dropped 6 bases and J dropped 7 bases, with 15 bases sitting between them. Here the CDR3 reads CASREWGKRGELFF. The CDR3 nucleotides are TGTGCCAGCAGGGAGTGGGGCAAACGCGGGGAGCTGTTTTTT.

Comment on this clonotype: This CDR3 is missing its conserved last phenylalanine or tryptophan, likely due to a read error. This chain uses TRBV7-6 with TRBJ1-3; TRBD1 matches at 9 bases. The CDR3 totals 18 residues. Germline V CDR1 and CDR2: SGHVS, FNYEAQ. CDR3 amino acids: CAGSFFLPGQGSGNTIYL. The CDR3 nucleotides read TGTGCCGGCAGCTTTTTCCTTCCGGGACAGGGCTCTGGAAACACCATATATTTG.

Many counts were recorded for this clonotype. V usage is TRBV28 and J usage is TRBJ2-7; TRBD1 or TRBD2 may be the D gene (5 bases each). Deletions cut 8 bases from V and 2 bases from J, with 10 bases between. The CDR3 consists of 12 residues. Germline V CDR1 and CDR2: MDHEN, SYDVKM. The CDR3: CASAGSTYEQYF. In DNA form, the CDR3 reads TGTGCCAGCGCAGGGAGTACCTACGAGCAGTACTTC.

This clonotype was counted at least ten times. This chain joins TRBV2 and TRBJ2-7; unclear D gene. Germline V gives CDR1 SNHLY, CDR2 FYNNEI. The ends were cut back, 4 bases at V and 0 bases at J, with 10 bases in the middle. This CDR3 has 14 residues. The CDR3 DNA is TGTGCCAGCAGTGCCGGGCAAAGCTCCTACGAGCAGTACTTC. Translating gives CASSAGQSSYEQYF.

The chain couples TRBV28 to TRBJ2-7; TRBD1 or TRBD2 may be the D gene (7 bases each). The CDR3 length is 15 residues. Per germline, CDR1 MDHEN and CDR2 SYDVKM. V gave up 3 bases and J gave up 5 bases, with 17 bases separating them. The CDR3 reads CASSLADREGNEQYF. For the CDR3, the DNA is TGTGCCAGCAGTTTGGCAGACAGGGAGGGAAACGAGCAGTACTTC.

This clonotype occurred many times. This sequence joins TRBV6-5 and TRBJ1-1, with D perhaps TRBD1 (5 bases). The V gene's germline CDR1 is MNHEY and CDR2 SVGAGI. CDR3 length equals 14 residues. V was trimmed by 7 bases and J by 5 bases, leaving 17 bases between them. The CDR3, as DNA: TGTGCCAGCATGGTATTGACCAGGGATACTGAAGCTTTCTTT. This sequence encodes CASMVLTRDTEAFF.

This clonotype was seen at least ten times. V is TRBV28 and J is TRBJ1-2; perhaps TRBD1 as D (5 bases). V lost 2 bases, J lost 2 bases, and 9 bases lay in between. The CDR3 is 14 amino acids. The V gene's germline CDR1 is MDHEN and CDR2 SYDVKM. The CDR3 region is CASSLPGLNYGYTF. The CDR3 DNA reads TGTGCCAGCAGTTTACCGGGACTAAACTATGGCTACACCTTC.

The V gene is TRBV19, the J gene TRBJ1-1; tentative D call: TRBD1 (6 bases). The ends were cut back, 7 bases at V and 1 base at J, with 16 bases in the middle. The CDR3 has 15 residues. The germline gives CDR1 LNHDA, CDR2 SQIVND (reference sequence). This CDR3 is CASTPGWGANTEAFF. As DNA, the CDR3 is TGTGCCAGTACCCCAGGGTGGGGGGCGAACACTGAAGCTTTCTTT.